The clone carrying this TCR beta chain was recorded a few times. This specimen belongs to a study of molecular identifiers for immune sequencing clone quantification. TCRdb called the PCR reads again in MiXCR, with one record for every CDR3 protein. The data show about 8,400 distinct CDR3 sequences, 35% seen once. V lost 6 bases and J lost 2; bases outside the gene matches: 10. Germline loops: CDR1 SQVTM, CDR2 ANQGSEA. The CDR3 runs to 14 residues. The receptor was isolated from a human donor in good health. Some libraries in this study had Jurkat cell RNA spiked in. The sample consisted of naive CD8+ T cells from blood, with Jurkat cell RNA spiked in. The subset here: FACS-sorted CD8+CD4-CCR7+CD45RA+ naive T cells. V and J are TRBV29-1 and TRBJ2-7; TRBD1 matches at 7 bases. This chain's CDR3 is CSVEKTGTTYEQYF. The CDR3 DNA reads as TGCAGCGTAGAAAAGACAGGGACCACCTACGAGCAGTACTTC.